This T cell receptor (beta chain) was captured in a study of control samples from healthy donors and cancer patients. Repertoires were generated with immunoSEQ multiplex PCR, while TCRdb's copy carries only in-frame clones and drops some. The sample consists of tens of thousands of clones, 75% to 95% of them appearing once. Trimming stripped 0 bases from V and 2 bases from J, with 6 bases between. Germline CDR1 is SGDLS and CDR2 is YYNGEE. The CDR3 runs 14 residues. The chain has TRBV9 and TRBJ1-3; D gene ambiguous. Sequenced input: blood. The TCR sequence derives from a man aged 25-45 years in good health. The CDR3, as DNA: TGTGCCAGCAGCGTAGGGTCCACTGGAAACACCATATATTTT. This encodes CASSVGSTGNTIYF.